One sample yielded the 14 T cell receptor beta chains listed below, sequenced in a study of T cell responses to AZD1222 COVID-19 vaccine (dated by TCRdb to the early 2020s). Libraries were made using the immunoSEQ multiplex PCR assay. TCRdb limited this immuneACCESS table to in-frame rearrangements with V and J called. A share of clones is missing; checked studies link under half to unresolved V genes, and the rest is unexplained. The sample has 150,000 to 200,000 clones on record, around 92% of them singletons. Together, the top ten hold 1% to 1.5% of the sample. This sample's time point label indicates: baseline before first vaccination. The sequenced sample was peripheral blood, obtained on day 0 of AZD1222 vaccination. The receptors shown here come from an adult in good health.

The V and J genes are TRBV6-7 and TRBJ2-7; D remains ambiguous. TRBV6-7 is an open reading frame whose function is uncertain. The CDR3 covers 15 residues. With 6 bases removed from V and 2 bases from J, the gap between germline ends came to 17 bases. CDR3: CASRTEALGTYEQYF. The CDR3 DNA follows: TGTGCCAGCAGAACGGAAGCTCTAGGGACCTACGAGCAGTACTTC.

This clone was detected once. V usage is TRBV18 and J usage is TRBJ1-1; D perhaps matches TRBD1 (5 bases). Per the germline V gene, CDR1 is KGHSH and CDR2 is LQKENI. This CDR3 is 15 amino acids long. Trimming shortened V by 6 bases and J by 3 bases, and 17 bases separated the two germline ends. CDR3 nucleotide sequence: TGTGCCAGCTCCCCCCTCGATAGGGGACACACTGAAGCTTTCTTT. Amino acid sequence: CASSPLDRGHTEAFF. The full variable domain, in which reference TRBV18 and TRBJ1-1 provide the parts outside the CDR3, is NAGVMQNPRHLVRRRGQEARLRCSPMKGHSHVYWYRQLPEEGLKFMVYLQKENIIDESGMPKERFSAEFPKEGPSILRIQQVVRGDSAAYFCASSPLDRGHTEAFFGQGTRLTVV.

J is TRBJ2-7 and V is TRBV10-3; 9 bases align to TRBD1. Germline CDR1 is ENHRY and CDR2 is SYGVKD. V lost 5 bases to trimming and J lost 2 bases; unmatched junction nucleotides: 7. This CDR3 has 15 amino acids. Written as DNA, the CDR3 is TGTGCCATCAGTCTCACAGGGGGCGAGACCTACGAGCAGTACTTC. Encoded protein: CAISLTGGETYEQYF.

This chain links TRBV9 with TRBJ1-2; D perhaps matches TRBD1 (5 bases). V was pared by 5 bases and J by 4 bases, with 15 bases between. Germline V CDR1 and CDR2: SGDLS, YYNGEE. The CDR3 consists of 14 residues. The CDR3 DNA is TGTGCCAGCAGTATTTCCCGGGACGGCTATGGCTACACCTTC. It translates to CASSISRDGYGYTF.

The rearrangement uses TRBV10-3 and TRBJ1-6; TRBD1 is a possible D gene (5 bases). The CDR3 extends over 15 amino acids. The V end was cut by 5 bases, the J end by 5 bases, with 13 bases between. Per germline, CDR1 ENHRY and CDR2 SYGVKD. This CDR3 reads CAISSGTSNNSPLHF. The DNA of the CDR3 is TGTGCCATCAGTTCCGGGACCTCGAATAATTCACCCCTCCACTTT.

The CDR3 region has the DNA TGCAGCGTTGAAGGGTCGTGGGGTACGGTCACCGGGGAGCTGTTTTTT. Residues: CSVEGSWGTVTGELFF. The rearrangement joins TRBV29-1 to TRBJ2-2, with D unclear. Between the trimmed V and J ends, which lost 1 base and 4 bases, there was a span of 16 bases. Germline V gene lookup returns CDR1 SQVTM and CDR2 ANQGSEA. The CDR3 is made up of 16 amino acids.

In DNA, the CDR3 is TGTGCCAGCAGCCCCACGTTCCGGGGACACGGGGAGCTGTTTTTT. Translating gives CASSPTFRGHGELFF. The chain couples TRBV27 to TRBJ2-2; D possibly corresponds to TRBD1 (6 bases). V was clipped by 6 bases and J by 7 bases, with 18 bases between them. This CDR3 spans 15 amino acids. Germline V gene lookup returns CDR1 MNHEY and CDR2 SMNVEV (reference sequence).

This clone was counted a single time. The chain has TRBV12-2 and TRBJ2-3; the table calls TRBD2, which could not be checked here. TRBV12-2 is flagged as a pseudogene. This CDR3 is 19 amino acids long. The CDR3 DNA reads as TGTGCAAGTCGCTCTAGATGGCTGCCTCCCCACGATTACACAGATACGCAGTATTTT. It encodes CASRSRWLPPHDYTDTQYF.

This clone was detected a few times. The J gene is TRBJ2-3, the V gene TRBV24-1, with D possibly being TRBD2 (6 bases). This CDR3 spans 14 amino acids. V shed 2 bases and J shed 5 bases, with 10 bases lying between them. Germline V gene sequence: CDR1 KGHDR, CDR2 SFDVKD. CDR3 in amino acids: CATSDSLAKDTQYF. In nucleotides, the CDR3 is TGTGCCACCAGTGATTCGCTAGCGAAAGATACGCAGTATTTT.

This chain connects TRBV3-1 (or the pseudogene TRBV3-2) to TRBJ1-2; 11 bases line up with TRBD1. The trim removed 5 bases at V and 6 bases at J, leaving 5 bases unmatched. CDR3 length equals 14 residues. Germline values: CDR1 LGHDT, CDR2 YNNKEL (reference sequence). This CDR3 is CASSYGQGANGYTF. CDR3 bases: TGTGCCAGCAGCTACGGACAGGGGGCTAATGGCTACACCTTC.

In its sample, this clone was seen once. The rearrangement uses TRBV14 and TRBJ1-5; D ambiguous. Trimming cost V 4 bases and J 6 bases, with 16 bases left between them. CDR3 length equals 15 residues. Germline-derived CDR1 and CDR2 are SGHDN and FVKESK. The CDR3 sequence is CASSPAGSHGQPQHF. The CDR3 DNA reads TGTGCCAGCAGCCCGGCGGGCAGTCACGGTCAGCCCCAGCATTTT.

This chain joins TRBV6-1 and TRBJ2-1; D ambiguous. V lost 2 bases to trimming and J lost 0 bases, with 14 bases between them. The length of the CDR3 is 17 residues. Germline assignment: CDR1 MNHNS and CDR2 SASEGT. The CDR3 sequence: CASSETLGESSYNEQFF. CDR3 bases: TGTGCCAGCAGTGAAACGTTGGGTGAGAGCTCCTACAATGAGCAGTTCTTC.

The chain is built from TRBV7-2 and TRBJ1-1; D remains unclear. In germline, CDR1 is SGHTA, CDR2 FQGNSA. Deletions cut 5 bases from V and 4 bases from J, with 14 bases between. This CDR3 is 14 amino acids long. This CDR3 reads CASSPRASGTEAFF. The CDR3 nucleotides read TGTGCCAGCAGCCCTAGAGCTTCGGGCACTGAAGCTTTCTTT.

This chain connects TRBV10-1 to TRBJ1-1; TRBD1 is a possible D gene (5 bases). The CDR3 extends over 13 amino acids. CDR1 and CDR2 from the germline V gene are WNHNN and SYGVQD (reference sequence). Deletions cut 0 bases from V and 7 bases from J, with 9 bases between. The CDR3 DNA reads TGCGCCAGCAGTGAGTCAGGGACGAATGAAGCTTTCTTT. Protein sequence: CASSESGTNEAFF.